Reported below is one T cell receptor beta chain. Its antigen is as yet unknown. This sample was taken from a study of regulatory T cells in long-lasting Graves disease. CDR1 and CDR2 from the germline V gene are SGHAT and FQNNGV. V gave up 5 bases and J gave up 5 bases, with 15 bases separating them. The CDR3 loop spans 14 amino acids. General observations from the study: Accuracy may have suffered from the small sample size.

Time point reported: newly diagnosed GD, antithyroid drugs for less than 3 months. From RNA extracted from PBMCs, the TCR library was made. Libraries of TCR beta came from iRepertoire HTBI primers plus Arm-PCR of CDR3 regions. TCRdb recomputed calls from the multiplex PCR reads with MiXCR, one row per CDR3 protein. The data hold about 620,000 distinct CDR3 sequences, with 16% observed a single time. The same specimen was also included in a second study, on T cells in Graves' hyperthyroidism and ophthalmopathy. That publication notes: Diagnosing involved the use of clinical symptoms, serum thyroxine and TRAb, thyroid ultrasound and orbital computed tomography. In blood, most of the thyroid clonotypes expanded above 0.001 were also present. Ophthalmopathy stood apart from stable hyperthyroidism in a 13 V-J model.

The sequence was collected from a woman aged 25 to 39 with Graves disease. The rearrangement uses TRBV11-2 and TRBJ2-5; D call uncertain. This material consisted of peripheral blood mononuclear cells (PBMCs), taken at new diagnosis, from a patient treated with antithyroid drugs. The CDR3 here is CASSLGVRVETQYF. The CDR3 DNA is TGTGCCAGCAGCCTCGGCGTTAGAGTGGAGACCCAGTACTTC. The entire variable domain, with the rest obtained from reference TRBV11-2 and TRBJ2-5, is as follows: EAGVAQSPRYKIIEKRQSVAFWCNPISGHATLYWYQQILGQGPKLLIQFQNNGVVDDSQLPKDRFSAERLKGVDSTLKIQPAKLEDSAVYLCASSLGVRVETQYFGPGTRLLVL.